This TCR beta chain was sequenced in a study of human T cells and chemical hapten exposure. The study's library attached unique molecular identifiers to single cDNA molecules. TCRdb used MiXCR to reprocess the RACE reads, holding one entry per CDR3 protein. The sample has about 200,000 distinct CDR3 sequences, about 25% seen once; the top ten hold approximately 2.3%. The CDR3 spans 15 residues. Looked up from germline, CDR1 is MDHEN and CDR2 is SYDVKM. With V trimmed by 5 bases and J by 0 bases, 7 bases remained unmatched. Time point meaning: patch test 3, about 24 weeks after DPC sensitization. The treatment here: therapeutic diphenylcyclopropenone sensitization with weekly scalp DPC. The sample holds many counts of this clonotype.

This chain uses TRBV28 with TRBJ2-7; 7 bases agree with TRBD1. Here the sequenced sample was whole blood, taken in connection with sensitization to the hapten diphenylcyclopropenone (DPC). The receptor's source is a woman aged 40 to 50 with alopecia areata. Some clones in this sample may be carry-over from other donors' samples. The CDR3 loop reads CASSQGGASSYEQYF. The CDR3, as DNA: TGTGCCAGCAGTCAAGGGGGCGCGAGCTCCTACGAGCAGTACTTC.